The source of this T cell receptor beta chain is a study of T cells in tumors after PD-1 blockade. At the level of the study: Prior checkpoint blockade, systemic immunosuppressant use, or anti-cancer therapy within 4 weeks excluded patients. Daily vismodegib 150 mg continued in a subset of anti-PD-1-treated patients. Study-wide results and caveats: Roughly two fifths of tumor TCR clonotypes were also found in blood.

Sequenced by immunoSEQ multiplex PCR; TCRdb stores in-frame clones only, minus some. Of some 66,000 clones in the sample, around 74% were seen once. In regard to this clone: Its antigen is unknown.

The V and J ends lost 0 bases and 0 bases, in that order; junction bases with no gene match: 5. The germline V gene has CDR1 SGHNT and CDR2 YYREEE (reference sequence). The CDR3 loop spans 16 amino acids. The starting material was PBMCs, obtained after anti-PD-1 treatment. The clonotype was recovered from a human donor with basal cell carcinoma. V gene TRBV5-4 combines with J gene TRBJ1-2; TRBD1 aligns across 7 bases. Here the CDR3 DNA reads TGTGCCAGCAGCTTGGTCCGGGACAGCGCTAACTATGGCTACACCTTC. Translating it yields CASSLVRDSANYGYTF. The variable domain in full, with the rest retrieved from reference TRBV5-4 and TRBJ1-2, is ETGVTQSPTHLIKTRGQQVTLRCSSQSGHNTVSWYQQALGQGPQFIFQYYREEENGRGNFPPRFSGLQFPNYSSELNVNALELDDSALYLCASSLVRDSANYGYTFGSGTRLTVV.